The 3 T cell receptor beta chains presented below share a single source sample, sequenced in a study of blood T cell repertoires in COVID-19. The data were produced by immunoSEQ multiplex PCR, yet TCRdb's version contains in-frame clones alone and is incomplete. The profile shows about 89,000 clones, about 95% of them singletons. The sample comprised peripheral blood. The receptors derive from a human donor with active COVID-19. The donor label of this sample is uncertain.

The chain combines TRBV27 with TRBJ1-5, with TRBD1 as a possible D gene (6 bases). The CDR3 has 14 residues. V lost 4 bases, J lost 7 bases, and 14 bases lay in between. The germline CDR1 and CDR2 sequences are MNHEY and SMNVEV (reference sequence). The chain's CDR3 is CASSSIQGTQPQHF. DNA of the CDR3: TGTGCCAGCAGTTCCATACAGGGAACGCAGCCCCAGCATTTT.

This rearrangement joins TRBV5-1 to TRBJ1-2; 12 bases align to TRBD1. CDR3 size: 15 residues. The trim removed 6 bases at V and 8 bases at J, leaving 11 bases unmatched. Germline CDR1 is SGHRS and CDR2 is YFSETQ. CDR3 sequence (DNA): TGCGCCAGCACGGATACGGGACAGGGGGCTGGAGGCTACACCTTC. It yields the protein CASTDTGQGAGGYTF.

This chain connects TRBV5-4 to TRBJ1-3; 8 positions match TRBD1. Germline lookup yields CDR1 SGHNT and CDR2 YYREEE (reference sequence). With V trimmed by 4 bases and J by 3 bases, 3 bases remained unmatched. This CDR3 contains 14 residues. Here the CDR3 DNA reads TGTGCCAGCAGCCCTACAGGGGGTGGAAACACCATATATTTT. It translates to CASSPTGGGNTIYF.